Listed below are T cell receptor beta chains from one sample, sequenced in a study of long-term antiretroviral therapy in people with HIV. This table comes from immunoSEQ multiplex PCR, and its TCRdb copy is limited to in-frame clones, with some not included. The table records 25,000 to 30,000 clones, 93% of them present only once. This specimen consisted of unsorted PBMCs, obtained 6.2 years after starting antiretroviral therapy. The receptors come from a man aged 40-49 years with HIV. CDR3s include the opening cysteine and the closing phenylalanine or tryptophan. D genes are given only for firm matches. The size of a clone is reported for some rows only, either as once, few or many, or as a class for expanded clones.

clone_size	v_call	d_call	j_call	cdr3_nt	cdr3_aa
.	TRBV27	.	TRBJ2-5	TGTGCCAGCAGTTTAATGGACGGCTCCCACGAGACCCAGTACTTC	CASSLMDGSHETQYF
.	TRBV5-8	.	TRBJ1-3	TGTGCCAGCAGCTTGGAAGGGGTACGAGGAAACACCATATATTTT	CASSLEGVRGNTIYF
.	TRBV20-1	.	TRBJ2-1	TGCAGTGCTAGACGAGCGGTGGGGGGGTTCTTC	CSARRAVGGFF
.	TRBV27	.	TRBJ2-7	TGTGCCAGCAGCACCGGTCCGTTAGGCGAGCAGTACTTC	CASSTGPLGEQYF
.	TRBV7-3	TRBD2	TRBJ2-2	TGTGCCAGCAGCTTTCCTAGCGGGGAGACGAACACCGGGGAGCTGTTTTTT	CASSFPSGETNTGELFF
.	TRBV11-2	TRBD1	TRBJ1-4	TGTGCCAGCAGCTCGGGACAGGGGAGTGAAAAACTGTTTTTT	CASSSGQGSEKLFF
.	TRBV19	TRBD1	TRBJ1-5	TGTGCCAGTAGTGGCGGGACAGTTAGCAATCAGCCCCAGCATTTT	CASSGGTVSNQPQHF
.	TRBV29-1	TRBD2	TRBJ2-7	TGCAGCGCTACCGGGACTAGCGGGACGACCCTCTACGAGCAGTACTTC	CSATGTSGTTLYEQYF
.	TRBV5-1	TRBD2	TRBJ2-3	TGCGCCAGCAGCCTGACCGCGGGGGCAGATACGCAGTATTTT	CASSLTAGADTQYF
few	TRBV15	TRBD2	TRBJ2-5	TGTGCCACCAGCAGTCCCTTCGCGGGGGGCGCGGAGGAGACCCAGTACTTC	CATSSPFAGGAEETQYF
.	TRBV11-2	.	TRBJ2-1	TGTGCCAGCAGCTTAGCGGGTCAGGGGTGGAACAATGAGCAGTTCTTC	CASSLAGQGWNNEQFF
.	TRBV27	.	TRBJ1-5	TGTGCCAGCAGTTTATCGGCAAATCAGCCCCAGCATTTT	CASSLSANQPQHF
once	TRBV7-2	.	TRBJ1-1	TGTGCCAGCAGCTTATCGGGGAACACTGAAGCTTTCTTT	CASSLSGNTEAFF
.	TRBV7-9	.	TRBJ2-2	TGTGCCAGCACCCCGGAAGCTAATCGGGGGGAGCTGTTTTTT	CASTPEANRGELFF
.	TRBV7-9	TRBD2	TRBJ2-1	TGTGCCAGCAGCCTCGGGCTAGCGGACAATGAGCAGTTCTTC	CASSLGLADNEQFF
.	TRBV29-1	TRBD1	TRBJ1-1	TGCAGCGGCCAAGACAGGGGGCGAATGGACACTGAAGCTTTCTTT	CSGQDRGRMDTEAFF
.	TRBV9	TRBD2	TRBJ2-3	TGTGCCAGCAGCTACTCGGGACTAGCAACAGATACGCAGTATTTT	CASSYSGLATDTQYF
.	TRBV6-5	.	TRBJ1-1	TGTGCCAGCAGGCCCGACGGACAAAAGAACACTGAAGCTTTCTTT	CASRPDGQKNTEAFF